This T cell receptor beta chain was sequenced during a study of blood T cell repertoires in COVID-19. CDR1 and CDR2 from the germline V gene are MDHEN and SYDVKM. The CDR3 consists of 14 residues. V gave up 5 bases and J gave up 2 bases, with 12 bases separating them. Here immunoSEQ multiplex PCR was the method, and the copy in TCRdb shows in-frame clones only, minus some. The sample has about 310,000 clones; around 90% are singletons. Sequenced input: PBMCs or T cells enriched from blood (not recorded which). The rearrangement links TRBV28 to TRBJ1-1; possibly TRBD1 for D (6 bases). The receptor comes from a man aged 55-75 years who had recovered from COVID-19. The CDR3 sequence: CASSIWTANTEAFF. The CDR3 DNA is TGTGCCAGCAGTATCTGGACAGCTAACACTGAAGCTTTCTTT.